Only a few counts were recorded for the clone carrying this T cell receptor beta chain. CDR1 is MDHEN, CDR2 SYDVKM, per germline. The CDR3 has 18 amino acids. For the second PCR, which ran for roughly 7 to 11 cycles, a sample-barcoded 5' primer and a J-beta primer mix were used. No fewer than 2.5 million CDR3-containing paired-end reads came from each sample. TCRdb redid the calling of the 5' RACE reads with MiXCR, one entry per CDR3 protein. The table includes about 670,000 distinct CDR3 sequences, roughly 41% detected once. This specimen belongs to a study of blood T cells in healthy people across ages.

The chain employs TRBV28 and TRBJ2-1; 11 bases agree with TRBD2. The end of the DNA is better explained by TRBJ2-7, so the J call may be wrong. The material sequenced was blood. The clonotype was recovered from an elderly man in good health. DNA of the CDR3: TGTGCCAGCAGCCTCCTTCTAGCGGGAGGAAGCTCCTACAATGAGCAGTACTTC. Translation: CASSLLLAGGSSYNEQYF.